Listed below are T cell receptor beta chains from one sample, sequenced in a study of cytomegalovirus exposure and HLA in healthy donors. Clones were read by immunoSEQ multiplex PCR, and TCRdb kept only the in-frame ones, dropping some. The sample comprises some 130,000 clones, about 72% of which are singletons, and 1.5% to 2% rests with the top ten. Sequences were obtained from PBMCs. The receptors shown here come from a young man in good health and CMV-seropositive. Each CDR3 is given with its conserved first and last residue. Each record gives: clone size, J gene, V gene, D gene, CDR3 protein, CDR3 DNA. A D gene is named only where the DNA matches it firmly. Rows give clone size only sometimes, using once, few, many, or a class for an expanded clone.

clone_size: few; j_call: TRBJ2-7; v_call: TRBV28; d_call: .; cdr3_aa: CASSTYWYEQYF; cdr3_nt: TGTGCCAGCAGTACTTACTGGTACGAGCAGTACTTC
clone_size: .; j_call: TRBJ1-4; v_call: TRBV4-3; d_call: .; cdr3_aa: CASSQRQGYHEKLFF; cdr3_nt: TGCGCCAGCAGCCAACGTCAGGGGTATCATGAAAAACTGTTTTTT
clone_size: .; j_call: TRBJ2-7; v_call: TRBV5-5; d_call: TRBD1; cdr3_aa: CASSTRQGPESYEQYF; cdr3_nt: TGTGCCAGCAGCACCCGACAGGGACCAGAGAGCTACGAGCAGTACTTC
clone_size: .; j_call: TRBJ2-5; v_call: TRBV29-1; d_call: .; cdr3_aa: CSVAGEAQYF; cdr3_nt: TGCAGCGTTGCCGGAGAGGCCCAGTACTTC
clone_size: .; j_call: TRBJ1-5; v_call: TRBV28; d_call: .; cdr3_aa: CASSSPGRGENQPQHF; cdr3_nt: TGTGCCAGCAGTTCCCCGGGGCGGGGTGAGAATCAGCCCCAGCATTTT
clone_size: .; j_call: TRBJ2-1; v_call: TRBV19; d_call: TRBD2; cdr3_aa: CASSIVASGSQGEQFF; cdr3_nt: TGTGCCAGTAGTATTGTTGCTAGCGGGAGTCAGGGTGAGCAGTTCTTC
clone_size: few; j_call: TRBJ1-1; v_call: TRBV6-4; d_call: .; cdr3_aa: CASSDYRGTEAFF; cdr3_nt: TGTGCCAGCAGTGACTACCGCGGCACTGAAGCTTTCTTT
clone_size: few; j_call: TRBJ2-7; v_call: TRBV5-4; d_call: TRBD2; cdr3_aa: CASSLESSGLSYEQYF; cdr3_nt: TGTGCCAGCAGCTTGGAGTCTAGCGGGCTTTCCTACGAGCAGTACTTC
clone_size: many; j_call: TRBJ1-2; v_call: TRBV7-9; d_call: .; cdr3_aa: CASSPALQAHTNYGYTF; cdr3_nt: TGTGCCAGCAGCCCGGCCCTTCAGGCTCACACTAACTATGGCTACACCTTC
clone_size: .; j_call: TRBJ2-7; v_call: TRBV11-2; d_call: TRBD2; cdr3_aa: CASSQFSGISYEQYF; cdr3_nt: TGTGCCAGCAGCCAATTTAGCGGGATCTCCTACGAGCAGTACTTC
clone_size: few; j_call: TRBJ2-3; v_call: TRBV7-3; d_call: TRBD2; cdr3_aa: CASSLGASGIGNTDTQYF; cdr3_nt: TGTGCCAGCAGCTTAGGGGCTAGCGGGATTGGGAACACAGATACGCAGTATTTT
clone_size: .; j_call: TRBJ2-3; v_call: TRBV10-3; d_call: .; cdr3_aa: CAISSRDTQYF; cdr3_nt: TGTGCCATCAGTAGTAGAGATACGCAGTATTTT
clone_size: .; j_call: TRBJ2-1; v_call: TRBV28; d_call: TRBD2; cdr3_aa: CASRSGRLSYNEQFF; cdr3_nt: TGTGCCAGCAGAAGCGGGAGGTTATCCTACAATGAGCAGTTCTTC
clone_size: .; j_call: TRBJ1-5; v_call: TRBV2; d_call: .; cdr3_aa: CASSDLGPSNQPQHF; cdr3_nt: TGTGCCAGCAGTGATCTAGGCCCATCCAATCAGCCCCAGCATTTT
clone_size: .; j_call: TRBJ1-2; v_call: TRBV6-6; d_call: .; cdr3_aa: CASSYPDSRYGYTF; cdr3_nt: TGTGCCAGCAGTTACCCTGACAGCCGCTATGGCTACACCTTC
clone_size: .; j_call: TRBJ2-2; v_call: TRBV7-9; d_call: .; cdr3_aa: CASSSYRGGNTGELFF; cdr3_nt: TGTGCCAGCAGCTCCTACAGGGGGGGGAACACCGGGGAGCTGTTTTTT
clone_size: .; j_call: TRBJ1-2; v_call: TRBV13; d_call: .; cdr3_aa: CASSRLEDKGYTF; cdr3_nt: TGTGCCAGCAGCCGACTCGAGGACAAGGGCTACACCTTC
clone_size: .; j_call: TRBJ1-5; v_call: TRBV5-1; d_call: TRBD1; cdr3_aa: CASSLQGSPYQPQHF; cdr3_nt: TGCGCCAGCAGCCTACAGGGGTCCCCTTATCAGCCCCAGCATTTT
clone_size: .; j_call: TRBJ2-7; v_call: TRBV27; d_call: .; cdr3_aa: CASWPEGSYEQYF; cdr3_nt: TGTGCCAGCTGGCCCGAGGGTTCCTACGAGCAGTACTTC
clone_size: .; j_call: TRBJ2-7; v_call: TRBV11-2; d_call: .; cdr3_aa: CASSPTGTVVYEQYF; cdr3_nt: TGTGCCAGCAGCCCCACCGGGACTGTTGTCTACGAGCAGTACTTC
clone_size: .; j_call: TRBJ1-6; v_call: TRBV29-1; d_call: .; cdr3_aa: CSVGHGLDSPLHF; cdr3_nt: TGCAGCGTCGGACATGGATTGGATTCACCCCTCCACTTT
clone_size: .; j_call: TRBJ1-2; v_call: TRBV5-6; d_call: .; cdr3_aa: CASSPDSVGGYTF; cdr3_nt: TGTGCCAGCAGCCCCGACAGCGTAGGTGGCTACACCTTC
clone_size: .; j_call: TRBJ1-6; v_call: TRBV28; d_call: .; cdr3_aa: CASILTQGFNSPLHF; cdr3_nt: TGTGCCAGCATCCTGACTCAGGGGTTTAATTCACCCCTCCACTTT
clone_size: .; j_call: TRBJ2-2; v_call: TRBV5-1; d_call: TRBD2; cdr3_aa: CASSFLAGATGELFF; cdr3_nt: TGCGCCAGCAGCTTTCTAGCGGGGGCCACCGGGGAGCTGTTTTTT
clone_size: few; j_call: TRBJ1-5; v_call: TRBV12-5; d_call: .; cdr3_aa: CASGDDRYTPAF; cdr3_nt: TGTGCTAGTGGGGACGACAGGTACACGCCCGCTTTT
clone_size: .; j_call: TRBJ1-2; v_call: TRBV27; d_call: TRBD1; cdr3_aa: CASMSRDSNYGYTF; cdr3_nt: TGTGCCAGCATGTCCCGGGACAGTAACTATGGCTACACCTTC